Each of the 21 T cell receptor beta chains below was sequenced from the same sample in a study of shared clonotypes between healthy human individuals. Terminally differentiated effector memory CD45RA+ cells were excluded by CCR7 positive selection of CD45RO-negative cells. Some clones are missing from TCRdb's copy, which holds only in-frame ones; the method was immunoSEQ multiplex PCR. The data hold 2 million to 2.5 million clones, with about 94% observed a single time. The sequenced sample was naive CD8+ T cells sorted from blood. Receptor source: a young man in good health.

This chain's CDR3 is CASSYIHSGNTEAFF. The CDR3 DNA sequence: TGTGCCAGCAGTTACATTCACAGTGGGAACACTGAAGCTTTCTTT. The rearrangement uses TRBV6-5 and TRBJ1-1; D remains ambiguous. V lost 2 bases to trimming and J lost 1 base, with 11 bases between them. Germline-derived CDR1 and CDR2 are MNHEY and SVGAGI. This CDR3 has 15 residues.

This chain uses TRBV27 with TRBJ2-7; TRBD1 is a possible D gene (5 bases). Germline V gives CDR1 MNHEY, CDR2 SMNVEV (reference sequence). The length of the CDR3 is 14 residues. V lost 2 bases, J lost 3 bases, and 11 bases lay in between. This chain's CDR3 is CASSLQGWNYEQYF. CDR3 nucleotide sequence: TGTGCCAGCAGTTTACAGGGTTGGAACTACGAGCAGTACTTC.

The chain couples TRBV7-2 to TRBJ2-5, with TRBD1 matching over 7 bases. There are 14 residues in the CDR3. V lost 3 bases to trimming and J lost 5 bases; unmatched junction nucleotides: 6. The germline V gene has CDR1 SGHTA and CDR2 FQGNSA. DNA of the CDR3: TGTGCCAGCAGCTTCTCAGGGGGTGTGGAGACCCAGTACTTC. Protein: CASSFSGGVETQYF. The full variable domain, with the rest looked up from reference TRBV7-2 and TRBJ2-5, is GAGVSQSPSNKVTEKGKDVELRCDPISGHTALYWYRQSLGQGLEFLIYFQGNSAPDKSGLPSDRFSAERTGGSVSTLTIQRTQQEDSAVYLCASSFSGGVETQYFGPGTRLLVL.

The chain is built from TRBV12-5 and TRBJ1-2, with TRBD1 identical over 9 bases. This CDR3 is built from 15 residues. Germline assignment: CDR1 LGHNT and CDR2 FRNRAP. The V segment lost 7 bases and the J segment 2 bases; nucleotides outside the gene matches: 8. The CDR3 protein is CASVSGDRVNYGYTF. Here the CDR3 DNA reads TGTGCTAGTGTATCTGGGGACAGGGTAAACTATGGCTACACCTTC.

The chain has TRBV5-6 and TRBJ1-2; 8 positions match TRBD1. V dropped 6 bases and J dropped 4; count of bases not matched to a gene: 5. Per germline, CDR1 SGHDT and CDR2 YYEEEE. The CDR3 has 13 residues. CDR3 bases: TGTGCCAGCACCTGGACAGGGAGCTATGGCTACACCTTC. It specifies CASTWTGSYGYTF. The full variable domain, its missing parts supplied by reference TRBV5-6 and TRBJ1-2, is DAGVTQSPTHLIKTRGQQVTLRCSPKSGHDTVSWYQQALGQGPQFIFQYYEEEERQRGNFPDRFSGHQFPNYSSELNVNALLLGDSALYLCASTWTGSYGYTFGSGTRLTVV.

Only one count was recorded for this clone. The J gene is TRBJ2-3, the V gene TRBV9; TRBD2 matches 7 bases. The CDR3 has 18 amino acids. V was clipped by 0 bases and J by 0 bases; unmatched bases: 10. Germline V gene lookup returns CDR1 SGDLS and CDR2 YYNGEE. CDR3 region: CASSVEGPYSGSTDTQYF. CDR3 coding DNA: TGTGCCAGCAGCGTAGAGGGGCCCTATAGCGGGAGCACAGATACGCAGTATTTT.

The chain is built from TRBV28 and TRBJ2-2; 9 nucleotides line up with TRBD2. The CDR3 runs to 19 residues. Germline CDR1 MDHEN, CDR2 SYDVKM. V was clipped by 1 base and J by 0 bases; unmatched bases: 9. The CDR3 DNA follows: TGTGCCAGCAGTTTATTCCTAGCGGGATCGTTCGCGAACACCGGGGAGCTGTTTTTT. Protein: CASSLFLAGSFANTGELFF.

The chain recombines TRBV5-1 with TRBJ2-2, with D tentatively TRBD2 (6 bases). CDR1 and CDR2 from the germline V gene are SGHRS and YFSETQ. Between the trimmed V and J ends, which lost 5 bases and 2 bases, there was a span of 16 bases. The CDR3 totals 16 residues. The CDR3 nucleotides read TGCGCCAGCAGAGGTGGTAGTAGCGGAAACACCGGGGAGCTGTTTTTT. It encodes CASRGGSSGNTGELFF.

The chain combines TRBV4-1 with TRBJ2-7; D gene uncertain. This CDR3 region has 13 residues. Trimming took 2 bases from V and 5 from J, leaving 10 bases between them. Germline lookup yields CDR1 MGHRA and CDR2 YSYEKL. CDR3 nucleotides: TGCGCCAGCAGCCAACTCCCGGGCCACGAGCAGTACTTC. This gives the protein CASSQLPGHEQYF.

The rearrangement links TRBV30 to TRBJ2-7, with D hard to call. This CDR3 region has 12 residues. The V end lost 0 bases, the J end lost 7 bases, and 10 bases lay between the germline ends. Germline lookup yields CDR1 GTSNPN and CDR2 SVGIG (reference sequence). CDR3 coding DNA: TGTGCCTGGAGTGTAGCAAGTTGGGAGCAGTACTTC. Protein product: CAWSVASWEQYF.

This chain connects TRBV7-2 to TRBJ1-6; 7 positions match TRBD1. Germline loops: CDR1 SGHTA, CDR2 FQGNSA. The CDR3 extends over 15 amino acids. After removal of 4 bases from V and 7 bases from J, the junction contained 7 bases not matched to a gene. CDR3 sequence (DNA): TGTGCCAGCAGCTGGACCGGACAGGCCAATTCACCCCTCCACTTT. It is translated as CASSWTGQANSPLHF.

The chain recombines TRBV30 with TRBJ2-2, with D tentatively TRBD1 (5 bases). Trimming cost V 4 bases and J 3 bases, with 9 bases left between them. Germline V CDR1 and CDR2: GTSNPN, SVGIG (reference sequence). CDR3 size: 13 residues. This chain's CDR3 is CAWKVGDTGELFF. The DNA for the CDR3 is TGTGCCTGGAAGGTAGGGGACACCGGGGAGCTGTTTTTT.

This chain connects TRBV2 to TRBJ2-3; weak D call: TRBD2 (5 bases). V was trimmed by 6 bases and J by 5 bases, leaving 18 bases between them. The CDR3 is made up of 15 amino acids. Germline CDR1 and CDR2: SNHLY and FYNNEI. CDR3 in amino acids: CASSQMGWGEDTQYF. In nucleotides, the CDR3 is TGTGCCAGCAGCCAAATGGGGTGGGGAGAAGATACGCAGTATTTT. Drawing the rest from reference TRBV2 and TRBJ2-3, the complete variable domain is EPEVTQTPSHQVTQMGQEVILRCVPISNHLYFYWYRQILGQKVEFLVSFYNNEISEKSEIFDDQFSVERPDGSNFTLKIRSTKLEDSAMYFCASSQMGWGEDTQYFGPGTRLTVL.

The CDR3 reads CASSLAGNDRTNYEQYF. CDR3 sequence (DNA): TGTGCCAGCAGCTTAGCCGGGAACGACAGGACGAACTACGAGCAGTACTTC. The V gene is TRBV7-6, the J gene TRBJ2-7; D might be TRBD1 (6 bases). This CDR3 is built from 17 residues. The germline CDR1 and CDR2 sequences are SGHVS and FNYEAQ. Between the trimmed V and J ends, which lost 0 bases and 3 bases, there was a span of 18 bases.

The CDR3 loop is CASSLHLGGISTDTQYF. CDR3 in DNA: TGTGCCAGCAGCTTACACTTGGGGGGAATTAGCACAGATACGCAGTATTTT. V gene TRBV7-9 combines with J gene TRBJ2-3; D may be TRBD2 (6 bases). This CDR3 has 17 amino acids. Germline V gene data show CDR1 as SEHNR and CDR2 as FQNEAQ (reference sequence). V lost 2 bases and J 0 bases, leaving 15 bases between the germline ends.

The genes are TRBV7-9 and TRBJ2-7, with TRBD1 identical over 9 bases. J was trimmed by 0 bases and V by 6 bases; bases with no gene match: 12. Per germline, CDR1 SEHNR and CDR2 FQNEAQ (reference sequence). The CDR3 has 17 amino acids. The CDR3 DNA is TGTGCCAGCAGTACGTCAAGAGGGACAGGGCACTCCTACGAGCAGTACTTC. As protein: CASSTSRGTGHSYEQYF.

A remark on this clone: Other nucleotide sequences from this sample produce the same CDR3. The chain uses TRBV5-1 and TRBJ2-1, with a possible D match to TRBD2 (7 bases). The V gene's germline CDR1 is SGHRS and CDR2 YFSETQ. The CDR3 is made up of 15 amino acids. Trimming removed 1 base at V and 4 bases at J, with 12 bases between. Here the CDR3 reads CASSLIGGPYNEQFF. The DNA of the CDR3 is TGCGCCAGCAGCTTGATCGGGGGGCCTTACAATGAGCAGTTCTTC.

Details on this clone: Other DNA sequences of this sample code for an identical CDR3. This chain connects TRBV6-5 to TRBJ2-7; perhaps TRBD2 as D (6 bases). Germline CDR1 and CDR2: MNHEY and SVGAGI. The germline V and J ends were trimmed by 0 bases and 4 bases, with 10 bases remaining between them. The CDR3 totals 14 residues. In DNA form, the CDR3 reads TGTGCCAGCAGTTACTCGGAGGGGACTTACGAGCAGTACTTC. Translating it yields CASSYSEGTYEQYF.

The CDR3 spells CASSESGPINQPQHF. CDR3 DNA sequence: TGCGCCAGCAGTGAGTCGGGACCCATCAATCAGCCCCAGCATTTT. The rearrangement links TRBV10-2 to TRBJ1-5; a possible D gene is TRBD1 (5 bases). V gave up 0 bases and J gave up 3 bases, with 9 bases separating them. CDR3 size: 15 residues. Germline V lookup: CDR1 WSHSY, CDR2 SAAADI.

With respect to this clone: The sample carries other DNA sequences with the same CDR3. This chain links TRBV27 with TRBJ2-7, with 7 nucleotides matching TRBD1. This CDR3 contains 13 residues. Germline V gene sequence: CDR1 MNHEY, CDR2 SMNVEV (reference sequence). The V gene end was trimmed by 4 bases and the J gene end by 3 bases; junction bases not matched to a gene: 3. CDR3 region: CASSWGQSYEQYF. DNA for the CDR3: TGTGCCAGCAGTTGGGGACAGAGCTACGAGCAGTACTTC.

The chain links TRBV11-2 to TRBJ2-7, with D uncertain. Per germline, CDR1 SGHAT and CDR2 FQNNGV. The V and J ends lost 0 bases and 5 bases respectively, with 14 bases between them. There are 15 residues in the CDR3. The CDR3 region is CASSLEKNSWHEQYF. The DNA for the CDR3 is TGTGCCAGCAGCTTAGAGAAGAACTCCTGGCACGAGCAGTACTTC.